These 20 T cell receptor beta chains were all obtained from the same sample, sequenced in a study of T cell changes during pregnancy in multiple sclerosis. The repertoire was sequenced with immunoSEQ multiplex PCR; TCRdb's copy has only in-frame clones and lacks some. Among about 50,000 clones listed, approximately 92% were seen once. Sequencing used CD4+ T cells from peripheral blood mononuclear cells, obtained in the third trimester of pregnancy. These receptors were taken from a female donor with multiple sclerosis, enrolled in a pregnancy study.

This rearrangement joins TRBV9 to TRBJ2-2; TRBD2 matches at 7 bases. With V trimmed by 0 bases and J by 4 bases, 9 bases remained unmatched. The CDR3 spans 17 residues. The germline V gene encodes CDR1 SGDLS and CDR2 YYNGEE. CDR3 amino acids: CASSVVGTTQFTGELFF. The DNA of the CDR3 is TGTGCCAGCAGCGTAGTCGGGACTACTCAATTCACCGGGGAGCTGTTTTTT.

The chain's CDR3 is CASSLAAGGTDTQYF. Here the CDR3 DNA reads TGTGCCAGCAGCTTAGCAGCGGGGGGGACAGATACGCAGTATTTT. V usage is TRBV7-6 and J usage is TRBJ2-3; 10 bases agree with TRBD2. V dropped 0 bases and J dropped 3; count of bases not matched to a gene: 0. The CDR3 loop spans 15 amino acids. Germline V gives CDR1 SGHVS, CDR2 FNYEAQ.

This clone was seen just once. This rearrangement joins TRBV7-2 to TRBJ2-7, with a tentative D call TRBD1 (6 bases). Germline loops: CDR1 SGHTA, CDR2 FQGNSA. This CDR3 has 12 amino acids. Trimming stripped 5 bases from V and 2 bases from J, with 7 bases between. The CDR3 coding sequence is TGTGCCAGCAGCCGGACAGCCTACGAGCAGTACTTC. It yields the protein CASSRTAYEQYF.

This chain joins TRBV2 and TRBJ1-1, with TRBD1 as a possible D gene (5 bases). The V and J ends lost 7 bases and 5 bases respectively, with 17 bases between them. The CDR3 is made up of 14 amino acids. CDR1 and CDR2 (germline): SNHLY, FYNNEI. For the CDR3, the DNA is TGTGCCAGCAAAGAGGGAGGGGCGAGAACTGAAGCTTTCTTT. It is translated as CASKEGGARTEAFF. The whole variable domain, filled in from reference TRBV2 and TRBJ1-1, reads EPEVTQTPSHQVTQMGQEVILRCVPISNHLYFYWYRQILGQKVEFLVSFYNNEISEKSEIFDDQFSVERPDGSNFTLKIRSTKLEDSAMYFCASKEGGARTEAFFGQGTRLTVV.

This rearrangement joins TRBV7-3 to TRBJ2-3; D is perhaps TRBD2 (6 bases). The germline V gene encodes CDR1 SGHTA and CDR2 FQGTGA. V shed 6 bases and J shed 0 bases, with 16 bases lying between them. CDR3 length: 16 residues. CDR3 DNA: TGTGCCAGCAGTCCGGGGCCCCTAGCGAGCACAGATACGCAGTATTTT. This sequence encodes CASSPGPLASTDTQYF.

The chain employs TRBV7-9 and TRBJ1-2; 8 bases line up with TRBD1. V lost 6 bases and J lost 4; bases outside the gene matches: 7. In germline, CDR1 is SEHNR, CDR2 FQNEAQ (reference sequence). The CDR3 is 14 residues long. DNA for the CDR3: TGTGCCAGCAGTCGACAGGGGTCTGGCTATGGCTACACCTTC. It codes for CASSRQGSGYGYTF.

The rearrangement links TRBV7-9 to TRBJ1-3; TRBD1 aligns across 7 bases. CDR3 length equals 16 residues. Germline values: CDR1 SEHNR, CDR2 FQNEAQ (reference sequence). After removal of 8 bases from V and 1 base from J, the junction contained 11 bases not matched to a gene. DNA for the CDR3: TGTGCCAGCGGAAGAGGGGGCGCCATATCTGGAAACACCATATATTTT. Translated, it gives CASGRGGAISGNTIYF.

V is TRBV5-6 and J is TRBJ1-3, with 8 bases lining up with TRBD1. The junction had 5 bases not matched to a gene; V was cut back by 1 base and J by 2 bases. Germline-derived CDR1 and CDR2 are SGHDT and YYEEEE. This CDR3 has 16 residues. The CDR3 is CASSLRQGATGNTIYF. In nucleotides, the CDR3 is TGTGCCAGCAGCTTGCGGCAGGGGGCCACTGGAAACACCATATATTTT.

V usage is TRBV18 and J usage is TRBJ1-5; D is unclear. Germline V CDR1 and CDR2: KGHSH, LQKENI. The CDR3 is 13 residues long. The germline V and J ends were trimmed by 3 bases and 7 bases, with 10 bases remaining between them. The CDR3 region has the DNA TGTGCCAGCTCACCTGAGGGTAGACAGCCCCAGCATTTT. It encodes CASSPEGRQPQHF.

As regards this clone: The junction shows a germline mismatch at one end, possibly a read error. The J gene is TRBJ2-7, the V gene TRBV7-7, with TRBD1 identical over 9 bases. In germline, CDR1 is SSHAT, CDR2 FNYEAQ (reference sequence). The CDR3 totals 14 residues. This chain's CDR3 is CASSMGQGNYEQYF. As DNA, the CDR3 is TGTGCTAGCAGCATGGGACAGGGAAACTACGAGCAGTACTTC.

This clone has just one count. J is TRBJ2-3 and V is TRBV5-6, with TRBD1 matching 9 bases. The CDR3 runs to 14 residues. Losses at the gene ends were 4 bases for V and 6 bases for J; bases not matched to a gene: 6. CDR1 is SGHDT, CDR2 YYEEEE, per germline. As DNA, the CDR3 is TGTGCCAGCAGCCATGGACAGGGGCGGGATACGCAGTATTTT. Protein: CASSHGQGRDTQYF.

V and J are TRBV4-3 and TRBJ2-7; 8 nucleotides align to TRBD2. Germline CDR1 LGHNA, CDR2 YSLEER. The ends lost 0 bases at V and 6 bases at J; junction bases unmatched: 16. This CDR3 comprises 18 residues. This CDR3 is CASSQDWGSRGGGGEQYF. CDR3 DNA sequence: TGCGCCAGCAGCCAAGATTGGGGGAGCCGGGGGGGCGGAGGCGAGCAGTACTTC.

This chain connects TRBV6-5 to TRBJ2-7; TRBD1 agrees at 8 bases. CDR3 length equals 14 residues. Germline lookup yields CDR1 MNHEY and CDR2 SVGAGI. Trimming cost V 5 bases and J 2 bases; bases outside gene matches: 5. CDR3 region: CASSRDRKTYEQYF. CDR3 DNA sequence: TGTGCCAGCAGTAGGGACAGGAAAACCTACGAGCAGTACTTC.

V and J are TRBV7-2 and TRBJ2-7; 10 bases align to TRBD2. The CDR3 covers 17 residues. Germline V gene sequence: CDR1 SGHTA, CDR2 FQGNSA. The J segment lost 6 bases and the V segment lost 1 base, leaving 12 bases of the junction unmatched. CDR3 sequence reads: CASSLGGTSVGDFEQYF. The CDR3 DNA is TGTGCCAGCAGCTTAGGAGGGACTAGCGTAGGTGATTTCGAGCAGTACTTC.

The chain has TRBV7-2 and TRBJ1-3; the match to TRBD1 covers 8 bases. Germline loops: CDR1 SGHTA, CDR2 FQGNSA. This CDR3 is built from 17 residues. V gave up 1 base and J gave up 1 base; unmatched junction bases: 6. The CDR3 reads CASSLGQGAISGNTIYF. The CDR3 DNA reads TGTGCCAGCAGCTTAGGGCAGGGGGCCATATCTGGAAACACCATATATTTT.

This chain connects TRBV4-2 to TRBJ1-4; the D is unclear. Germline V CDR1 and CDR2: LGHNA, YNFKEQ. Trimming shortened V by 8 bases and J by 3 bases, and 7 bases separated the two germline ends. This CDR3 comprises 12 residues. CDR3 sequence reads: CASGESNEKLFF. The CDR3 region has the DNA TGTGCCAGCGGAGAATCTAATGAAAAACTGTTTTTT.

This chain links TRBV7-3 with TRBJ2-3; the D gene is possibly TRBD2 (6 bases). CDR1 is SGHTA and CDR2 is FQGTGA in the germline V gene. This CDR3 comprises 17 residues. V lost 4 bases, J lost 5 bases, and 22 bases lay in between. CDR3 loop: CASSSAHGGVLKDTQYF. The CDR3 DNA reads as TGTGCCAGCAGCTCCGCGCACGGGGGAGTTTTGAAAGATACGCAGTATTTT.

The V and J genes are TRBV7-2 and TRBJ2-5, with D possibly being TRBD1 (6 bases). Trimming took 3 bases from V and 4 from J, leaving 15 bases between them. Per the germline V gene, CDR1 is SGHTA and CDR2 is FQGNSA. This CDR3 spans 15 amino acids. The CDR3 protein is CASSFGDMVGETQYF. Here the CDR3 DNA reads TGTGCCAGCAGCTTTGGGGACATGGTTGGAGAGACCCAGTACTTC.

J is TRBJ1-2 and V is TRBV9, with D possibly being TRBD1 (5 bases). CDR1 and CDR2 (germline): SGDLS, YYNGEE. The CDR3 runs to 14 residues. V shed 3 bases and J shed 4 bases, with 13 bases lying between them. DNA of the CDR3: TGTGCCAGCAGCGCAGGGTGGACGTCCTATGGCTACACCTTC. This translates into CASSAGWTSYGYTF.

The rearrangement uses TRBV5-5 and TRBJ1-2; 9 positions agree with TRBD1. CDR1 and CDR2 from the germline V gene are SGHKS and YYEKEE (reference sequence). There are 14 residues in the CDR3. The J segment lost 4 bases and the V segment lost 10 bases, leaving 11 bases of the junction unmatched. The CDR3, as DNA: TGTGCCTCGGACAGGGGCAGGGTTATCTATGGCTACACCTTC. Its protein is CASDRGRVIYGYTF.